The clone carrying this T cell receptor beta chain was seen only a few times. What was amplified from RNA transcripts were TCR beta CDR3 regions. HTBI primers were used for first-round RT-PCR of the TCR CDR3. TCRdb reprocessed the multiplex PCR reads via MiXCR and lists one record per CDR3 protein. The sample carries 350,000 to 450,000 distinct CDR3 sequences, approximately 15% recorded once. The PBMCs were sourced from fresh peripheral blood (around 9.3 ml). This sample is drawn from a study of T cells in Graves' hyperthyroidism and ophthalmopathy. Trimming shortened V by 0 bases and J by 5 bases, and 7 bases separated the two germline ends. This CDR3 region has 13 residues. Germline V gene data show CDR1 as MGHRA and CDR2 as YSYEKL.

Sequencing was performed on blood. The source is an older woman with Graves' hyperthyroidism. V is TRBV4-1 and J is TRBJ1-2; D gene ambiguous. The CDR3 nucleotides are TGCGCCAGCAGCCAAGAGGAGACTTATGGCTACACCTTC. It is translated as CASSQEETYGYTF.